Presented here are 11 T cell receptor beta chains from one specimen sequenced in a study of Ad26.COV2.S vaccination and SARS-CoV-2 variants. Sequencing was performed with immunoSEQ multiplex PCR; in TCRdb, only in-frame clones are kept and a portion is missing. The table records under 150,000 clones, 80% to 90% of them present only once. The input for sequencing was peripheral blood, taken after recovery from COVID-19. Receptor source: a human donor who had recovered from COVID-19.

Only one count was recorded for this clone. This sequence joins TRBV3-1 (or the pseudogene TRBV3-2) and TRBJ2-7; 8 nucleotides agree with TRBD2. Trimming cost V 1 base and J 4 bases; bases outside gene matches: 6. The CDR3 spans 15 residues. From germline, CDR1 is LGHDT and CDR2 YNNKEL (reference sequence). This chain's CDR3 is CASSQVAGGKYEQYF. In DNA, the CDR3 is TGTGCCAGCAGCCAAGTGGCGGGGGGAAAATACGAGCAGTACTTC.

This chain uses TRBV10-2 with TRBJ1-1; D unclear. Trimming shortened V by 4 bases and J by 0 bases, and 12 bases separated the two germline ends. The germline CDR1 and CDR2 sequences are WSHSY and SAAADI. The CDR3 totals 15 residues. This CDR3 is CASSVGLGMNTEAFF. For the CDR3, the DNA is TGCGCCAGCAGTGTCGGGTTGGGGATGAACACTGAAGCTTTCTTT.

The rearrangement joins TRBV12-5 to TRBJ1-3; D ambiguous. The V end lost 4 bases, the J end lost 2 bases, and 3 bases lay between the germline ends. Germline assignment: CDR1 LGHNT and CDR2 FRNRAP. The CDR3 consists of 12 residues. The chain's CDR3 is CASGSPGNTIYF. The CDR3 DNA reads TGTGCTAGTGGTTCGCCTGGAAACACCATATATTTT.

The rearrangement uses TRBV7-8 and TRBJ1-1; tentative D call: TRBD1 (5 bases). Germline CDR1 and CDR2: SGHVS and FQNEAQ. This CDR3 is built from 13 residues. Trimming removed 5 bases at V and 6 bases at J, with 13 bases between. The CDR3 bases are TGTGCCAGCAGCAAATTCAGGGTCCCTGAAGCTTTCTTT. Translating gives CASSKFRVPEAFF.

This clone appeared a single time. The chain combines TRBV30 with TRBJ1-5; 11 nucleotides align to TRBD1. CDR3 length equals 15 residues. Germline-derived CDR1 and CDR2 are GTSNPN and SVGIG (reference sequence). V gave up 4 bases and J gave up 7 bases; unmatched junction bases: 9. The CDR3 sequence is CAWNPDRGLGQPQHF. In DNA, the CDR3 is TGTGCCTGGAACCCGGACAGGGGGCTCGGGCAGCCCCAGCATTTT.

This chain links TRBV7-9 with TRBJ1-2; 10 bases match TRBD1. The V and J ends lost 5 bases and 3 bases, in that order; junction bases with no gene match: 3. Germline CDR1 SEHNR, CDR2 FQNEAQ (reference sequence). This CDR3 is built from 14 residues. This chain's CDR3 is CASSRQGADYGYTF. CDR3 sequence (DNA): TGTGCCAGCAGCAGACAGGGGGCGGACTATGGCTACACCTTC. Filled out from reference TRBV7-9 and TRBJ1-2, the complete variable domain reads DTGVSQNPRHKITKRGQNVTFRCDPISEHNRLYWYRQTLGQGPEFLTYFQNEAQLEKSRLLSDRFSAERPKGSFSTLEIQRTEQGDSAMYLCASSRQGADYGYTFGSGTRLTVV.

The chain employs TRBV19 and TRBJ2-2; 9 bases align to TRBD1. Trimming cost V 6 bases and J 6 bases; bases outside gene matches: 2. Germline V lookup: CDR1 LNHDA, CDR2 SQIVND (reference sequence). The CDR3 is 13 amino acids. The CDR3 sequence: CASSGTGSGELFF. DNA of the CDR3: TGTGCCAGTAGCGGGACAGGGTCCGGGGAGCTGTTTTTT.

This clone was found once. The genes are TRBV5-1 and TRBJ2-5; maybe TRBD1 (6 bases). The V end was cut by 4 bases, the J end by 2 bases, with 9 bases between. Germline V CDR1 and CDR2: SGHRS, YFSETQ. CDR3 length equals 13 residues. CDR3 region: CASSPDRQETQYF. The DNA of the CDR3 is TGCGCCAGCAGCCCGGACAGACAAGAGACCCAGTACTTC.

This clone was counted once. This chain uses TRBV28 with TRBJ1-1; D is unresolved. From germline, CDR1 is MDHEN and CDR2 SYDVKM. V lost 7 bases and J lost 1, with 13 bases in between. This CDR3 has 14 residues. The CDR3 sequence is CASTYSAPNTEAFF. The CDR3, as DNA: TGTGCCAGCACCTATTCAGCACCGAACACTGAAGCTTTCTTT. The variable domain in full, completed from reference TRBV28 and TRBJ1-1, reads DVKVTQSSRYLVKRTGEKVFLECVQDMDHENMFWYRQDPGLGLRLIYFSYDVKMKEKGDIPEGYSVSREKKERFSLILESASTNQTSMYLCASTYSAPNTEAFFGQGTRLTVV.

V is TRBV10-3 and J is TRBJ2-7, with TRBD2 identical over 14 bases. Germline assignment: CDR1 ENHRY and CDR2 SYGVKD. This CDR3 has 16 residues. V trimming: 10 bases; J trimming: 0 bases; junction bases outside the gene matches: 8. The CDR3 DNA reads as TGTGCCACTGGGACTAGCGGGGGATCTCTCTCCTACGAGCAGTACTTC. This codes for CATGTSGGSLSYEQYF.

V gene TRBV14 combines with J gene TRBJ2-3; no reliable D call. The CDR3 has 14 amino acids. Germline values: CDR1 SGHDN, CDR2 FVKESK. The germline V and J ends were trimmed by 1 base and 9 bases, with 14 bases remaining between them. The CDR3 spells CASSQVAWQLTQYF. The CDR3 nucleotides are TGTGCCAGCAGCCAAGTGGCTTGGCAGTTAACGCAGTATTTT. The whole variable domain, filled in from reference TRBV14 and TRBJ2-3, reads EAGVTQFPSHSVIEKGQTVTLRCDPISGHDNLYWYRRVMGKEIKFLLHFVKESKQDESGMPNNRFLAERTGGTYSTLKVQPAELEDSGVYFCASSQVAWQLTQYFGPGTRLTVL.